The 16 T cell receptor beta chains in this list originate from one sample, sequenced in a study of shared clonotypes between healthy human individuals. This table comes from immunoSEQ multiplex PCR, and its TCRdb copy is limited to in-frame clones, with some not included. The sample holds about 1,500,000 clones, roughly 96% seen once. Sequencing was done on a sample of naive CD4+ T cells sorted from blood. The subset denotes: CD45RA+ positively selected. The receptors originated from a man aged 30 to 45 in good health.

In DNA, the CDR3 is TGCGCCAGCAGCACCTCCGGGACAGGGGTCGCCGAGCAGTTCTTC. As protein: CASSTSGTGVAEQFF. The rearrangement links TRBV5-1 to TRBJ2-1; 10 bases map to TRBD1. This CDR3 comprises 15 residues. Germline V gene sequence: CDR1 SGHRS, CDR2 YFSETQ. V shed 4 bases and J 10 bases; nucleotides not matched to a gene: 11.

This chain's CDR3 is CASRTYSGQPQHF. CDR3 DNA: TGTGCCAGCAGGACGTATAGTGGACAGCCCCAGCATTTT. J is TRBJ1-5 and V is TRBV2; D gene unclear. This CDR3 is built from 13 residues. V was pared by 6 bases and J by 7 bases, with 13 bases between. Germline CDR1 SNHLY, CDR2 FYNNEI.

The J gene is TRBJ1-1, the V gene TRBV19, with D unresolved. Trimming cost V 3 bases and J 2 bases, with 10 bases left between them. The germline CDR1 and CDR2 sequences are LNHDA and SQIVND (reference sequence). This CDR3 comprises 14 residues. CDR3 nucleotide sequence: TGTGCCAGTAGTATCGGCAGCTCAAACACTGAAGCTTTCTTT. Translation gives CASSIGSSNTEAFF.

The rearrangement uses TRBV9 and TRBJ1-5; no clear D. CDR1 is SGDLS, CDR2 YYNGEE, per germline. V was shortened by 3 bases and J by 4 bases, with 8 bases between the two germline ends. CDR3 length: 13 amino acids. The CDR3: CASSAQLNQPQHF. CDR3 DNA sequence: TGTGCCAGCAGCGCTCAATTAAATCAGCCCCAGCATTTT.

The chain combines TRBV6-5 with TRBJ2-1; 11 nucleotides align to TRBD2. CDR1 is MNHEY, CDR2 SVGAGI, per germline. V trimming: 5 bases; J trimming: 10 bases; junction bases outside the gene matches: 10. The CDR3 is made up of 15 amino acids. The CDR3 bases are TGTGCCAGCAGTCGAGGACTAGCGGGCCCGGGGGAGCAGTTCTTC. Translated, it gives CASSRGLAGPGEQFF.

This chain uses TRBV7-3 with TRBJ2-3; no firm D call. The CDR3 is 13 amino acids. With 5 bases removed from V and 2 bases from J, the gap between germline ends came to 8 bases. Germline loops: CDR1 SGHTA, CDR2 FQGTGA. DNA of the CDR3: TGTGCCAGCAGCCCAAGGGTCACAGATACGCAGTATTTT. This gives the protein CASSPRVTDTQYF.

The CDR3 region is CASSVGELNEQFF. The CDR3 DNA follows: TGTGCCAGCAGCGTAGGTGAGCTCAATGAGCAGTTCTTC. The chain combines TRBV9 with TRBJ2-1; D is ambiguous. Trimming removed 0 bases at V and 6 bases at J, with 7 bases between. The germline CDR1 and CDR2 sequences are SGDLS and YYNGEE. This CDR3 spans 13 amino acids.

The CDR3 DNA reads TGTGCCAGCAGCCCCCGGCTAGGGGGGGACACCGGGGAGCTGTTTTTT. The encoded protein is CASSPRLGGDTGELFF. The V gene is TRBV11-1, the J gene TRBJ2-2; possible D gene TRBD2, 7 bases. CDR3 length: 16 residues. The V and J ends lost 5 bases and 3 bases respectively, with 16 bases between them. Per germline, CDR1 SGHAT and CDR2 FQDESV (reference sequence).

CDR3 residues: CASTTSGQGGQPQHF. The CDR3 coding sequence is TGTGCCAGCACTACCTCCGGACAGGGTGGCCAGCCCCAGCATTTT. The chain employs TRBV28 and TRBJ1-5; 8 positions match TRBD1. Germline CDR1 MDHEN, CDR2 SYDVKM. CDR3 length: 15 amino acids. Losses at the gene ends were 7 bases for V and 7 bases for J; bases not matched to a gene: 12.

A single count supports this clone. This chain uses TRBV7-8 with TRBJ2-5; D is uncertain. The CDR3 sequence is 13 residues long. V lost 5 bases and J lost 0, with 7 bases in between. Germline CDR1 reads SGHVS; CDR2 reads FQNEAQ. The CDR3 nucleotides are TGTGCCAGCAGCAAGGCGAACCAAGAGACCCAGTACTTC. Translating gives CASSKANQETQYF.

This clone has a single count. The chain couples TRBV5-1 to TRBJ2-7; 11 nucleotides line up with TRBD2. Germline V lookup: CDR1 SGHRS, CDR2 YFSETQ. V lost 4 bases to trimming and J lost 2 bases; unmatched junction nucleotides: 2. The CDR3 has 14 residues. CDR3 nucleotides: TGCGCCAGCAGCACTAGCGGGAGCCCCTACGAGCAGTACTTC. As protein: CASSTSGSPYEQYF.

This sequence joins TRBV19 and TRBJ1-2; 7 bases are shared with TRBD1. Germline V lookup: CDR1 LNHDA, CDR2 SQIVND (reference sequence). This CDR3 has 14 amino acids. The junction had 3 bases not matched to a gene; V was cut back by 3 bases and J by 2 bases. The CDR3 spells CASSISGGNYGYTF. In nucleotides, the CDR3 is TGTGCCAGTAGTATTTCAGGGGGAAACTATGGCTACACCTTC.

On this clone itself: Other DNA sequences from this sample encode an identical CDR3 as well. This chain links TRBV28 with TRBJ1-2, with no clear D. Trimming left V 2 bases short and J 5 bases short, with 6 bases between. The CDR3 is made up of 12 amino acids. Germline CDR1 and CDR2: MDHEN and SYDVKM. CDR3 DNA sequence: TGTGCCAGCAGTTTAGGTGGATATGGCTACACCTTC. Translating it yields CASSLGGYGYTF.

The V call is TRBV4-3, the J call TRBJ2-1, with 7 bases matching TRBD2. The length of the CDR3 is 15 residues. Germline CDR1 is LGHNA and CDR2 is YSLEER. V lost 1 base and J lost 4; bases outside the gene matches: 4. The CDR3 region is CASSQALAEYNEQFF. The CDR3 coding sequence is TGCGCCAGCAGCCAAGCGCTAGCGGAGTACAATGAGCAGTTCTTC.

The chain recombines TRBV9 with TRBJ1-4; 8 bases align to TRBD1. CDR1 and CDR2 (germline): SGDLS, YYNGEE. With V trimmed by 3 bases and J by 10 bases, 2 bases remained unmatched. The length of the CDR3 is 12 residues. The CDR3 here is CASSATGGKLFF. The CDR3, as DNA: TGTGCCAGCAGCGCCACAGGGGGAAAACTGTTTTTT.

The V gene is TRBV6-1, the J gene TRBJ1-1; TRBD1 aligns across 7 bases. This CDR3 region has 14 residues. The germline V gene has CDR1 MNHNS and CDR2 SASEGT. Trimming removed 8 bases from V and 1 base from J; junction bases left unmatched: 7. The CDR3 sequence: CASRGTEQNTEAFF. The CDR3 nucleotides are TGTGCCAGCCGCGGGACAGAACAGAACACTGAAGCTTTCTTT.